This TCR beta chain is from a study of blood T cell repertoires in COVID-19. Study information: Collection of acute and convalescent COVID-19 samples took place in the United States, Italy and Spain. Sources were T cells, B-cell-depleted T cells, or PBMCs; the material itself was cDNA or gDNA.

This clone was found once. Per the study methods: Amplification of reference gene primers provided the estimated nucleated cell counts. Profiled with immunoSEQ multiplex PCR; TCRdb holds only in-frame clones, not every one. V and J calls and clone size follow that table, whereas D and trimming were derived from the DNA. The repertoire consists of around 230,000 clones, with 70% to 90% occurring once and the leading ten covering around 10%. The CDR3 covers 14 residues. Trimming removed 8 bases at V and 8 bases at J, with 18 bases between. Germline V gene sequence: CDR1 LNHNV, CDR2 YYDKDF (reference sequence). Followed longitudinally, the Seattle patients had been enrolled during active infection.

The TCR was taken from a man in his fifties or sixties with COVID-19, enrolled during active disease. Sequenced: peripheral blood. J is TRBJ1-4 and V is TRBV15; TRBD1 is a possible D gene (6 bases). CDR3 DNA sequence: TGTGCCACCCGAGGGGGGGACCTTCAAGAAAAACTGTTTTTT. Residues: CATRGGDLQEKLFF.